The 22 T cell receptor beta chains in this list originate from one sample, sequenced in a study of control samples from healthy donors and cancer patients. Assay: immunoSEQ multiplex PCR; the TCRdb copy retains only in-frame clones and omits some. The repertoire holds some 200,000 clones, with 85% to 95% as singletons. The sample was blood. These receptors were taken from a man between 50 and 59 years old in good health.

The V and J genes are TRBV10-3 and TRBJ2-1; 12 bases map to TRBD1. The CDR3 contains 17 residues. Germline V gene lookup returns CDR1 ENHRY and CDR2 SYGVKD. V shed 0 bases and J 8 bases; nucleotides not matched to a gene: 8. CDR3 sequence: CAISESVGTGGRDEQFF. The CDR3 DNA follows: TGTGCCATCAGTGAGTCGGTTGGGACAGGGGGCCGGGATGAGCAGTTCTTC.

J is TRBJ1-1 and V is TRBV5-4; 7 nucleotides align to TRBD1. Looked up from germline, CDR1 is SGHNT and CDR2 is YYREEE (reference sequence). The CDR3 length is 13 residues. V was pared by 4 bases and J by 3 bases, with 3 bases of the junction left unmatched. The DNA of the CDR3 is TGTGCCAGCAGCCGGGGGACAGACACTGAAGCTTTCTTT. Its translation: CASSRGTDTEAFF.

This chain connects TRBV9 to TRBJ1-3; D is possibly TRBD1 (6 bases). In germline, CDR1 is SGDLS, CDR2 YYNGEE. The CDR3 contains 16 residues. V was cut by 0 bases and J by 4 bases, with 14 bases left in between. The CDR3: CASSVGTGLTGNTIYF. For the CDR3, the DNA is TGTGCCAGCAGCGTAGGAACAGGGTTAACGGGAAACACCATATATTTT.

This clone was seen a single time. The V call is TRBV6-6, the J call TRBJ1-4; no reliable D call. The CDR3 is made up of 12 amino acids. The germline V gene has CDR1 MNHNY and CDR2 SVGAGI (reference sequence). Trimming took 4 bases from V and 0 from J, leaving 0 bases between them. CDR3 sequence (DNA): TGTGCCAGCAGTTCAACTAATGAAAAACTGTTTTTT. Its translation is CASSSTNEKLFF.

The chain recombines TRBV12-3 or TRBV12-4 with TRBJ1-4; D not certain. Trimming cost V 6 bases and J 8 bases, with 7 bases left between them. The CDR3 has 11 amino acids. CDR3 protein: CASREREKLFF. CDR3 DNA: TGTGCCAGCAGGGAGAGAGAAAAACTGTTTTTT.

CDR3 loop: CASSYAEVQPQHF. CDR3 coding DNA: TGTGCCAGCAGTTATGCCGAGGTTCAGCCCCAGCATTTT. This chain joins TRBV6-6 and TRBJ1-5; D is ambiguous. CDR1 MNHNY and CDR2 SVGAGI come from the germline V gene (reference sequence). Deletions cut 3 bases from V and 6 bases from J, with 9 bases between. The CDR3 sequence is 13 residues long.

The CDR3 sequence is CASSPRAPGQGFNEQFF. The CDR3 DNA sequence: TGTGCCAGCAGCCCCAGGGCGCCGGGACAGGGATTCAATGAGCAGTTCTTC. V and J are TRBV27 and TRBJ2-1; 9 bases line up with TRBD1. There are 17 residues in the CDR3. In germline, CDR1 is MNHEY, CDR2 SMNVEV (reference sequence). With 6 bases clipped from V and 6 bases from J, the junction kept 15 bases outside the gene matches.

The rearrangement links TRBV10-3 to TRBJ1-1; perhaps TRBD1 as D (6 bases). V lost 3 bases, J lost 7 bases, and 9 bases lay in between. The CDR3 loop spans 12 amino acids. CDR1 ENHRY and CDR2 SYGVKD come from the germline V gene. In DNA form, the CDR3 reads TGTGCCATCAGTGAAGGGGGGATTGAAGCTTTCTTT. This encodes CAISEGGIEAFF.

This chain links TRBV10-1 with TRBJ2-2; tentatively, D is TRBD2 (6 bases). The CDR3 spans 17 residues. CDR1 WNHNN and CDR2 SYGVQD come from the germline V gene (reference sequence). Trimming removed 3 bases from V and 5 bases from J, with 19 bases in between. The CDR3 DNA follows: TGCGCCAGCAGTGATGGGGGAGGCAGGAGAAGAACCGGGGAGCTGTTTTTT. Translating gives CASSDGGGRRRTGELFF.

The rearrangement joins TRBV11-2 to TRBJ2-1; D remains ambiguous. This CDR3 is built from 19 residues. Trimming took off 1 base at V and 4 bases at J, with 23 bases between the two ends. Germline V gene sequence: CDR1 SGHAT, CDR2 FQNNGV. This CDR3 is CASSLGRLSGQRRYNEQFF. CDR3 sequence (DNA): TGTGCCAGCAGCTTAGGCCGATTATCTGGGCAACGCCGATACAATGAGCAGTTCTTC.

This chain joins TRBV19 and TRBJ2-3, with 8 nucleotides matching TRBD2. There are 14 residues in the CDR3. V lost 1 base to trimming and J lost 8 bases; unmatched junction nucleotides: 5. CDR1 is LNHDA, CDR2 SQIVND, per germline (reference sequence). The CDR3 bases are TGTGCCAGTAGTATAGTCAACGCGGGGGGTACGCAGTATTTT. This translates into CASSIVNAGGTQYF. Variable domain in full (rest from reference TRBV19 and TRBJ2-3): DGGITQSPKYLFRKEGQNVTLSCEQNLNHDAMYWYRQDPGQGLRLIYYSQIVNDFQKGDIAEGYSVSREKKESFPLTVTSAQKNPTAFYLCASSIVNAGGTQYFGPGTRLTVL.

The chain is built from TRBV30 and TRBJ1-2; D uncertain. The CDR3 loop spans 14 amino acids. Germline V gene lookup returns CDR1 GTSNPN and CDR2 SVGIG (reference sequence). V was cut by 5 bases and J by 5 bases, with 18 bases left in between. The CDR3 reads CAWGQTRRRYGYTF. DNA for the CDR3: TGTGCCTGGGGTCAAACGAGGAGGCGATATGGCTACACCTTC.

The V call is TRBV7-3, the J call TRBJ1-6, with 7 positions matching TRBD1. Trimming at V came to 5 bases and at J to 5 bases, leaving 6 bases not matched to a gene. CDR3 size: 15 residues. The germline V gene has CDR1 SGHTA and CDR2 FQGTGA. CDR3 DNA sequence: TGTGCCAGCAGCACCTCGACAGGGAATAATTCACCCCTCCACTTT. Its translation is CASSTSTGNNSPLHF.

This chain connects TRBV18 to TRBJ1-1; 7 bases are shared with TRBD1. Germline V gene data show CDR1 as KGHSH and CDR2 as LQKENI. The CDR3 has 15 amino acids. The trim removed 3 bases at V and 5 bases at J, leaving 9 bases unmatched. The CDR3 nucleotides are TGTGCCAGCTCACCCGGACCCTCCAGGGGGACTGAAGCTTTCTTT. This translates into CASSPGPSRGTEAFF.

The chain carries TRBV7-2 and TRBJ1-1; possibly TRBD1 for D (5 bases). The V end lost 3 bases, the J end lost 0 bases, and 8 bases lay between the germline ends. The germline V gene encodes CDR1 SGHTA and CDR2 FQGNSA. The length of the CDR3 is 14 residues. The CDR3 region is CASSFGTLNTEAFF. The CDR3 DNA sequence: TGTGCCAGCAGCTTCGGGACGTTGAACACTGAAGCTTTCTTT. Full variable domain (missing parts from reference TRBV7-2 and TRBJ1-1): GAGVSQSPSNKVTEKGKDVELRCDPISGHTALYWYRQSLGQGLEFLIYFQGNSAPDKSGLPSDRFSAERTGGSVSTLTIQRTQQEDSAVYLCASSFGTLNTEAFFGQGTRLTVV.

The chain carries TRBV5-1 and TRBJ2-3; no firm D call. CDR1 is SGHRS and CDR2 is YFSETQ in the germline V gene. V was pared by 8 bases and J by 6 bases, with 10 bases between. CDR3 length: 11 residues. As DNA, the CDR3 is TGCGCCAGTTCCCGACTCGATACGCAGTATTTT. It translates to CASSRLDTQYF.

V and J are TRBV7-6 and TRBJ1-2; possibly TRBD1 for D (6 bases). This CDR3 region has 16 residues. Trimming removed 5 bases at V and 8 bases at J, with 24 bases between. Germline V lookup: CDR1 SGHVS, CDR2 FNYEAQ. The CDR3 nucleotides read TGTGCCAGCAGCCTAGGTTTGGGGGGCGATTTGAGAGGCTACACCTTC. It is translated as CASSLGLGGDLRGYTF. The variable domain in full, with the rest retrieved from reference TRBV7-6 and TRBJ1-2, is GAGVSQSPRYKVTKRGQDVALRCDPISGHVSLYWYRQALGQGPEFLTYFNYEAQQDKSGLPNDRFSAERPEGSISTLTIQRTEQRDSAMYRCASSLGLGGDLRGYTFGSGTRLTVV.

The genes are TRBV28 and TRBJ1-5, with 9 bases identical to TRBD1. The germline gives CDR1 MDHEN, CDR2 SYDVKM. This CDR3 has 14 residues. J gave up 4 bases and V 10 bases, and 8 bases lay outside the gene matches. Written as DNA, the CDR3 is TGTGCCATAAATACCGGGACAGGGAATCAGCCCCAGCATTTT. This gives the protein CAINTGTGNQPQHF.

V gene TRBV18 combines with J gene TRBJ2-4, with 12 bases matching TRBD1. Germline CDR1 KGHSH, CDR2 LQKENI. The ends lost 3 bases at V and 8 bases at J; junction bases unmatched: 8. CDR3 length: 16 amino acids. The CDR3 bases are TGTGCCAGCTCACCTTTAGGGACAGGGGGCATAGACATTCAGTACTTC. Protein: CASSPLGTGGIDIQYF.

Here the CDR3 DNA reads TGTGCCAGTACTCGAACGGACTTAAATAGTGAAAAACTGTTTTTT. Translating it yields CASTRTDLNSEKLFF. The chain joins TRBV19 to TRBJ1-4; D uncertain. The CDR3 loop spans 15 amino acids. Trimming cost V 7 bases and J 7 bases, with 19 bases left between them. The V gene's germline CDR1 is LNHDA and CDR2 SQIVND (reference sequence). Looking up the rest from reference TRBV19 and TRBJ1-4 gives the full variable domain: DGGITQSPKYLFRKEGQNVTLSCEQNLNHDAMYWYRQDPGQGLRLIYYSQIVNDFQKGDIAEGYSVSREKKESFPLTVTSAQKNPTAFYLCASTRTDLNSEKLFFGSGTQLSVL.

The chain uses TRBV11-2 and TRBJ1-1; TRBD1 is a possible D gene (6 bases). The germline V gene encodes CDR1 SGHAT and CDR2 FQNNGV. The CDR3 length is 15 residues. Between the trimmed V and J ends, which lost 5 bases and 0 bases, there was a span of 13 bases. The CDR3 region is CASSPQQGLNTEAFF. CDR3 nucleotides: TGTGCCAGCAGCCCCCAACAGGGACTGAACACTGAAGCTTTCTTT.

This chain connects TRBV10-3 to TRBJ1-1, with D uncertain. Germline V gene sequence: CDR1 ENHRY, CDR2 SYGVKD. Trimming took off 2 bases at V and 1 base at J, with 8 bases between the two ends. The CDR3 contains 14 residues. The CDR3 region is CAISETRSNTEAFF. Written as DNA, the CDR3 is TGTGCCATCAGTGAGACAAGGTCGAACACTGAAGCTTTCTTT.